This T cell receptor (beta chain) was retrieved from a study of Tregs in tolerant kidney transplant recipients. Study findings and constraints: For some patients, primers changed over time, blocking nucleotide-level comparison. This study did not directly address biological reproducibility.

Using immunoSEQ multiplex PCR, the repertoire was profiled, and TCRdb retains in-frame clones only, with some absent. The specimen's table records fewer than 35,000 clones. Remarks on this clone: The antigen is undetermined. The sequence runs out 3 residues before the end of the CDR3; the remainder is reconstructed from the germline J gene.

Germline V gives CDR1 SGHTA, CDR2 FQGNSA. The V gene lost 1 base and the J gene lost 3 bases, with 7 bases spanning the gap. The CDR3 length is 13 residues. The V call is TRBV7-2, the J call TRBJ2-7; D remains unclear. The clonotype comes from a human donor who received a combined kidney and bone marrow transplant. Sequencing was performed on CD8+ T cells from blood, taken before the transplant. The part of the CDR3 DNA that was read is TGTGCCAGCAGCTTAGAAACATTCTACGAG. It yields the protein CASSLETFYE. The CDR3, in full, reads CASSLETFYEQYF.